This T cell receptor (beta chain) appears in the sequencing data of a study of blood T cells in healthy people across ages. Whole-study results and caveats: The long-lived group displayed more naive CD4+ cells, plus higher diversity, than the aged donors did.

Germline CDR1 and CDR2: SGHTA and FQGNSA. The germline V and J ends were trimmed by 2 bases and 6 bases, with 7 bases remaining between them. The CDR3 totals 13 residues. In the case of this clonotype: Its target is unknown.

The authors ran a second PCR of about 6 to 12 cycles using a sample-barcoded 5' primer and a J-beta primer mix. From each sample, at least 3 million paired-end reads containing CDR3 were obtained. TCRdb independently ran MiXCR on the 5' RACE reads; one entry per CDR3 protein. The table lists 1.5 million to 2 million distinct CDR3 sequences, about 39% of them singletons. The authors isolated at least 6.5 million PBMCs per sample. RNA extraction gave at least 5 micrograms of total RNA per sample. The chain carries TRBV7-2 and TRBJ2-2; D ambiguous. The TCR originated in a human donor in good health. Input material: blood. CDR3 bases: TGTGCCAGCAGCTTAAGACGGGCCGGGGAGCTGTTTTTT. Its protein is CASSLRRAGELFF.